The entry below gives a single TCR beta chain sequence along with its context. This entry comes from a study of blood T cell repertoires in COVID-19. Study-level background: The origin of the acute and convalescent COVID-19 samples was the United States, Italy and Spain.

The V segment lost 0 bases and the J segment 4 bases; nucleotides outside the gene matches: 12. This CDR3 contains 19 residues. Germline V gives CDR1 LNHNV, CDR2 YYDKDF (reference sequence). Using immunoSEQ multiplex PCR, the repertoire was profiled, and TCRdb retains in-frame clones only, with some absent. This table holds approximately 150,000 clones, about 80% found once. The clonotype comes from a human donor in a cohort sampled during active COVID-19. The sequenced material came from peripheral blood. The rearrangement links TRBV15 to TRBJ2-3; 11 bases map to TRBD2. The CDR3 DNA reads TGTGCCACCAGCAGAGATCTGAGGGCTAGCGGGAGGAAGGCAGATACGCAGTATTTT. Its protein is CATSRDLRASGRKADTQYF.